This TCR beta chain is drawn from a study of shared clonotypes between healthy human individuals (dated by TCRdb to the early 2020s). For the wider study: The cohort included a few men and a couple of women between 18 and 49 years of age. Each donor's leukapheresis produced roughly between roughly 0.85 and 9.5 billion PBMCs. For each donor, CD4 naive and CD4 memory were each given three plates, CD8 naive was given two plates, and CD8 memory was given one plate. To increase sequencing depth and limit assay-specific biases, different laboratories used diverse techniques to prepare libraries and sequence TCR repertoires. To estimate repertoire size and how much clonotype sharing occurs between individuals, the study deeply sequenced the blood TCR repertoires of about five healthy adults.

V is trimmed back by 2 bases and J by 10 bases, and the junction contains 14 bases that no gene match accounts for. Taken from cysteine to phenylalanine, the CDR3 has 17 residues. Only the CDR3 DNA stays, 51 bases, in frame from base 1. Via the germline V gene (reference sequence), CDR1 is SEHNR and CDR2 FQNEAQ. The investigation overall reported the following: Naive subsets generally had larger estimated clonotype richness than memory subsets. Pairwise subsampling led to the expectation that sequencing depth would affect the degree of clonotype sharing among donors. Higher generation probabilities were observed for clonotypes shared by all four sorted-subset donors than for non-shared clonotypes. Because the study included only a small number of donors, the genetic and exposure-history diversity represented was limited. Even with the large sequencing depth, rarefaction of the sorted-subset datasets indicated that sequencing was incomplete. About 4.5% of naive CD4, 3.5% of naive CD8, 2.3% of memory CD4, and roughly 0.4% of memory CD8 clonotypes were shared across a handful of donors. Sampling was limited to blood, and TCR repertoires in tissue likely differ from TCR repertoires in blood.

Details on this clone: Its antigen is currently not known. Base qualities were left out, and no much larger clone turns up one base away.

CD8 naive samples consisted of CD45RO-negative cells that were positively selected for CCR7, yielding a CD45RA+CCR7+ population without TemRA cells. Donors were healthy HIV-negative adults with no recently reported acute infections or vaccinations. Only Caucasian adults living in Nashville, Tennessee, USA were represented among the donors. Blood was obtained by leukapheresis, after which PBMCs were separated by Ficoll-Histopaque density gradient centrifugation and cryopreserved in liquid nitrogen vapor phase. Analytical flow cytometry was used to check the purity and quantity of every magnetically sorted T cell population. Genomic DNA was isolated from every sorted fraction and measured by UV absorbance on a Nanodrop 2000c. Using the deep immunoSEQ assay, TCR CDR3 regions were amplified from genomic DNA by multiplex PCR. For each cell subset, the extracted genomic DNA was distributed evenly across all wells of several immunoSEQ 96-well plates, and each plate served as one replicate. Each replicate PCR for sorted subsets received about 0.2 ug genomic DNA, equal to about 30,000 T cell genomes. Purified libraries were quantified with a Qubit 3.0 fluorometer, sized on a Bioanalyzer 2100, and re-quantified with the KAPA Library Quantification kit. Every immunoSEQ 96-well plate was sequenced on a separate single-read 150-cycle Illumina NextSeq 550 flow cell. In the authors' own workflow: Because only junctional sequences without quality scores were contained in the immunoSEQ output, filtering matching that applied to full-length reads could not be performed. Sequences were annotated with PyIR, a Python wrapper for IgBLAST v1.9, and V/J genes and CDR3 were assigned using IMGT germline references. Reads were filtered out if the reads had weak V/J assignments (E-value above 1e-6), no CDR3, stop codons, out-of-frame junctions, or ambiguous translated residues. V3J clonotypes were defined by identical inferred V gene, J gene, and CDR3 amino acid sequence. Percentage overlap between repertoires was calculated by dividing the number of shared unique clonotypes by the size of the smaller repertoire. RTK rarefaction, the Chao1 estimator, and Recon v2.1 estimates of unobserved clonotypes were used to assess repertoire richness. Generation probabilities for all TCRbeta clonotypes obtained by the gDNA method from several donors were computed using OLGA. This immuneACCESS table, as held by TCRdb, lists in-frame sequences with V and J called but not all clones. Of the missing ones, under half trace to an unresolved V gene in checked studies; the others have no known cause. The DNA gave D and trimming, while V, J and clone size come from that table. In all, the sample holds about 2 million clones, and about 94% of those were seen once. Under 1.5% of the sample goes to the ten largest clones.

This sequence was found in a man aged 18 to 30 in good health. The chain is assembled from TRBV7-9 and TRBJ2-1; TRBD2 fits 10 bases in the junction. The sample comprised naive CD8+ T cells sorted from blood. Explained via the paper, the cell subset or site label denotes: CD45RA+CCR7+. The CDR3 protein sequence reads: CASSLSGLARLEYEQFF. The DNA reads TGTGCCAGCAGCTTATCGGGACTAGCGCGCCTAGAATACGAGCAGTTCTTC.